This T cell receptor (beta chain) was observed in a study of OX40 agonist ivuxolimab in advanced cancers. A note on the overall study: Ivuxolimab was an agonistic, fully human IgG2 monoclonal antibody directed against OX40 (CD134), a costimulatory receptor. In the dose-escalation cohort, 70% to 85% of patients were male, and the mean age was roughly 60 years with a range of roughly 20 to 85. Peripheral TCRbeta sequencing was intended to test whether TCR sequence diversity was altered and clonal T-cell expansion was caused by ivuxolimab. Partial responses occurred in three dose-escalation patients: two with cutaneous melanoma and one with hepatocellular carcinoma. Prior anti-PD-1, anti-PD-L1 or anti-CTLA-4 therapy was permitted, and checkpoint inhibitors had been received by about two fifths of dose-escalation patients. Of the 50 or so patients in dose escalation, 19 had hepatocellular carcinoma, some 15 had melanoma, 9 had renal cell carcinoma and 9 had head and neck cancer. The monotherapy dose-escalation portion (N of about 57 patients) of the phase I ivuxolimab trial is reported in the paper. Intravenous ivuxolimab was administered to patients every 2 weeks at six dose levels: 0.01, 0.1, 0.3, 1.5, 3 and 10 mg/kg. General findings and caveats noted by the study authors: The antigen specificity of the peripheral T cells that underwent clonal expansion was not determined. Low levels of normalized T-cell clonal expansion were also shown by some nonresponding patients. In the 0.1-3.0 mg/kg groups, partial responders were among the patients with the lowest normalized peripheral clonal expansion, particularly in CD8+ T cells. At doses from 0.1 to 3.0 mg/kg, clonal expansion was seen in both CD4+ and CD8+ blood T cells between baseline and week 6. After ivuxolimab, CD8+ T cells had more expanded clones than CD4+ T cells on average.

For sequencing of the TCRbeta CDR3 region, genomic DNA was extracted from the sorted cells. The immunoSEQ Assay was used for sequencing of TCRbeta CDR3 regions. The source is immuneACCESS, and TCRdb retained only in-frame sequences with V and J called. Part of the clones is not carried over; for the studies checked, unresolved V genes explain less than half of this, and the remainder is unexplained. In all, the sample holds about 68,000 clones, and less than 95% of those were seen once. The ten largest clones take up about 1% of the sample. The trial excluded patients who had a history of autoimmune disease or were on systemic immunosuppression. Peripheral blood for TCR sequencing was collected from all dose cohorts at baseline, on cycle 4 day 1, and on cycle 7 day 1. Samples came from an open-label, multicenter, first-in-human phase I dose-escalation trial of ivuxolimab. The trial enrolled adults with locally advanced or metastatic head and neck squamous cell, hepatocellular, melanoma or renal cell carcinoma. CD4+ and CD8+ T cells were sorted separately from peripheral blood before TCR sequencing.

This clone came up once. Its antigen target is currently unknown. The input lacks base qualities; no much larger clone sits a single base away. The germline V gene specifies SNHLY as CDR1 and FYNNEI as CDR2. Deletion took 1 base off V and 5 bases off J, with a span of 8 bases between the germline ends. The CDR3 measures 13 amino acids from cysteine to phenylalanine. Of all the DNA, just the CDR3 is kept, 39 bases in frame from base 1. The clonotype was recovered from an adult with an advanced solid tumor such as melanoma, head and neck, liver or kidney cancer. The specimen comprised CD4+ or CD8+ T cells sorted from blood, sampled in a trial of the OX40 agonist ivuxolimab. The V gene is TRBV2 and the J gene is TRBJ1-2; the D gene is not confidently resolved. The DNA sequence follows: TGTGCCAGCAGTGAAGGGGTGGCTTATGGCTACACCTTC. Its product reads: CASSEGVAYGYTF.